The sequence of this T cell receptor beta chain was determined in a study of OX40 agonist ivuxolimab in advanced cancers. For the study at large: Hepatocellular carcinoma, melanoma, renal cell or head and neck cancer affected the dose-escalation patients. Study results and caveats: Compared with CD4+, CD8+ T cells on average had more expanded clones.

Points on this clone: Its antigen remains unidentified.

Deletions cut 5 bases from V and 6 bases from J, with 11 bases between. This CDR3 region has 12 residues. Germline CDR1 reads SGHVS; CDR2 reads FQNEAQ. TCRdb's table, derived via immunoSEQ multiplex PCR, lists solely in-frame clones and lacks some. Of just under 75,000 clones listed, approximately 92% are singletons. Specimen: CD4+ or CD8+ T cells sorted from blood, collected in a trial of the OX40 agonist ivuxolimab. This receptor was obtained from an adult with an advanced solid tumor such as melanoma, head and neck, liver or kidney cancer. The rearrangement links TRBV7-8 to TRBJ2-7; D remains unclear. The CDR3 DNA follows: TGTGCCAGCAGCCGGGCTCTCTTCGAGCAGTACTTC. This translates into CASSRALFEQYF. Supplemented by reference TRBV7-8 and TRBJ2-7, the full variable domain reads GAGVSQSPRYKVAKRGQDVALRCDPISGHVSLFWYQQALGQGPEFLTYFQNEAQLDKSGLPSDRFFAERPEGSVSTLKIQRTQQEDSAVYLCASSRALFEQYFGPGTRLTVT.